The rows below give T cell receptor beta chains drawn from one sample of a study of regulatory T cells in long-lasting Graves disease. TCRdb recomputed calls from the multiplex PCR reads with MiXCR, one row per CDR3 protein. Of 350,000 to 550,000 distinct CDR3 sequences in the sample, roughly 15% were seen once. These data were likewise used in another study, on T cells in Graves' hyperthyroidism and ophthalmopathy.

Sequences were derived from peripheral blood mononuclear cells (PBMCs), sampled at new diagnosis, from a patient treated with antithyroid drugs. The receptors here all came from a woman between 18 and 29 years old with Graves disease. The CDR3 runs from the conserved cysteine through the conserved F or W. The order of the fields is V gene, D gene, J gene, clone size, CDR3 DNA, CDR3 protein. The D gene is left open where the match is weak. For some rows the clone size is stated as once, few or many, or as a class when expanded; others skip it.

TRBV20-1,TRBD2,TRBJ2-3,.,TGCAGTGCTAGACTAAGCGGGAGCCCCTCAGATACGCAGTATTTT,CSARLSGSPSDTQYF
TRBV7-2,.,TRBJ2-4,.,TGTGCCAGCAGCCTCATAGCGGTAGCCAAAAACATTCAGTACTTC,CASSLIAVAKNIQYF
TRBV29-1,.,TRBJ2-5,.,TGCAGCGGAAAAGAAGGACAGACAACTACGGAGACCCAGTACTTC,CSGKEGQTTTETQYF
TRBV6-1,TRBD2,TRBJ2-2,few,TGTGCCAGCAAATTCGGGACTAGAGGGGTCACCGGGGAGCTGTTTTTT,CASKFGTRGVTGELFF
TRBV12-3/TRBV12-4,TRBD2,TRBJ2-1,.,TGTGCCAGCAGCGCGGGACTAGCGGGCAATGAGCAGTTCTTC,CASSAGLAGNEQFF
TRBV15,.,TRBJ1-4,.,TGTGCCACCAGCGCGGGACATTCGAATGAAAAACTGTTTTTT,CATSAGHSNEKLFF
TRBV2,.,TRBJ2-2,.,TGTGCCAGCAGATCGGGACTGTCGAACACCGGGGAGCTGTTTTTT,CASRSGLSNTGELFF
TRBV27,TRBD1,TRBJ2-7,few,TGTGCCAGCAGTTTATCGACAGGGCGAGAGCAGTACTTC,CASSLSTGREQYF
TRBV12-3/TRBV12-4,.,TRBJ1-2,few,TGTGCCAGCAGTGAAGCGCGTGGGAATGGCTACACCTTC,CASSEARGNGYTF
TRBV6-6,TRBD1,TRBJ2-7,.,TGTGCCAGCAGTTACTCGACAGGGAGCGAGCAGTACTTC,CASSYSTGSEQYF
TRBV19,.,TRBJ2-7,many,TGTGCCAGTAGTGCCAGAACAGGGCTTCTCGAGCAGTACTTC,CASSARTGLLEQYF
TRBV28,.,TRBJ1-6,.,TGTGCCAGCAGTTTTCCCTCCGGCAGGGCCGGTTCACCCCTCCACTTT,CASSFPSGRAGSPLHF
TRBV5-1,.,TRBJ2-5,.,TGCGCCAGCAGCTCTAACGGACTTAAAGAGACCCAGTACTTC,CASSSNGLKETQYF
TRBV6-2/TRBV6-3,.,TRBJ2-2,many,TGTGCCAGCAGTGGTCAGAACACCGGGGAGCTGTTTTTT,CASSGQNTGELFF
TRBV7-9,.,TRBJ1-1,many,TGTGCCAGCAGCTTATGGGACACTGAAGCTTTCTTT,CASSLWDTEAFF
TRBV18,.,TRBJ2-3,few,TGTGCCAGCTCACAACAGGGCTCCGACACAGATACGCAGTATTTT,CASSQQGSDTDTQYF
TRBV4-1,.,TRBJ1-1,many,TGCGCCAGCAGGAATAGGGCATTGAACACTGAAGCTTTCTTT,CASRNRALNTEAFF
TRBV20-1,.,TRBJ2-7,many,TGCAGTGCTAGAGGACGGGGGTACGAGCAGTACTTC,CSARGRGYEQYF
TRBV7-3,.,TRBJ2-3,many,TGTGCCAGCAGCTCCACGGGCCGCTTTGGGTCAGATACGCAGTATTTT,CASSSTGRFGSDTQYF
TRBV6-9,TRBD1,TRBJ2-3,few,TGTGCCAGCAGTTACGGGACAGGGAGGAATACGCAGTATTTT,CASSYGTGRNTQYF
TRBV6-1,.,TRBJ1-2,.,TGTGCCAGCAGGGGTGAACAGGGTTACACCTTC,CASRGEQGYTF
TRBV29-1,TRBD1,TRBJ2-7,many,TGCAGCGTTGATACTGGCAGGGGGTACGAGCAGTACTTC,CSVDTGRGYEQYF
TRBV2,.,TRBJ2-6,.,TGTGCCAGCGTTTACTCTGGGGCCAACGTCCTGACTTTC,CASVYSGANVLTF
TRBV30,TRBD1,TRBJ1-4,.,TGTGCCTGGATGCCGAACAGGGGGCCTAATGAAAAACTGTTTTTT,CAWMPNRGPNEKLFF
TRBV29-1,.,TRBJ2-1,few,TGCAGCGTTACTGGGTCGAGTAGCTCCTACAATGAGCAGTTCTTC,CSVTGSSSSYNEQFF
TRBV28,.,TRBJ1-6,many,TGTGCCAGCAGTTCATCCGGGGGTGGTAATTCACCCCTCCACTTT,CASSSSGGGNSPLHF
TRBV7-9,.,TRBJ2-7,many,TGTGCCAGCAGCTTTCCAGCAAACTACGAGCAGTACTTC,CASSFPANYEQYF
TRBV20-1,.,TRBJ2-7,many,TGCAGTGCTAGCGTCCCCTACGAGCAGTACTTC,CSASVPYEQYF
TRBV2,.,TRBJ1-2,.,TGTGCCATTAGGACAGTACTCTATGGCTACACCTTC,CAIRTVLYGYTF
TRBV5-8,.,TRBJ2-1,few,TGTGCCAGCAGCCTGACAATCTGGGAAAACAATGAGCAGTTCTTC,CASSLTIWENNEQFF
TRBV7-6,.,TRBJ2-5,many,TGTGCCAGCAGCCTGTTACTTCCAGAGACCCAGTACTTC,CASSLLLPETQYF
TRBV27,.,TRBJ2-5,few,TGTGCCAGCAGTTCCCGGTCGCGTGGTATCGGGGAGACCCAGTACTTC,CASSSRSRGIGETQYF